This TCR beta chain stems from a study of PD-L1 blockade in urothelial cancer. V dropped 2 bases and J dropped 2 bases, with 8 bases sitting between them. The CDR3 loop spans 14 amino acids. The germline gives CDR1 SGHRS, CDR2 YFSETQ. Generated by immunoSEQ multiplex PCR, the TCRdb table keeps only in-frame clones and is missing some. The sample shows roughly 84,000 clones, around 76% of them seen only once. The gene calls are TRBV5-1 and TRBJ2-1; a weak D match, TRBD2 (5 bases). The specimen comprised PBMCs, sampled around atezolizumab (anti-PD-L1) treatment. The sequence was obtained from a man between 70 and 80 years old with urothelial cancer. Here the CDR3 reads CASSFSEAYNEQFF. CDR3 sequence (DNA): TGCGCCAGCAGCTTTTCGGAGGCCTACAATGAGCAGTTCTTC.